This T cell receptor beta chain was recorded in a study of regulatory T cells in long-lasting Graves disease. Arm-PCR of CDR3 regions and iRepertoire HTBI primers were the basis on which TCR beta libraries were built. TCRdb called the multiplex PCR reads again in MiXCR, with one record for every CDR3 protein. The sample shows roughly 500,000 distinct CDR3 sequences, around a fifth of them seen only once. The CDR3 is made up of 15 amino acids. V was pared by 3 bases and J by 4 bases, with 8 bases of the junction left unmatched. Per germline, CDR1 DFQATT and CDR2 SNEGSKA (reference sequence). The table lists this clonotype with many counts. Time point denoted: persistent/refractory GD, antithyroid drugs over 5 years with positive TRAb. PBMCs were the source of the RNA used for TCR sequencing.

The origin of this receptor is a female donor with Graves disease. Here the sequenced sample was peripheral blood mononuclear cells (PBMCs), taken when the disease was refractory, from a patient treated with antithyroid drugs. The rearrangement links TRBV20-1 to TRBJ2-7; 11 bases match TRBD2. CDR3 sequence (DNA): TGCAGTGCTAGCGACCCACTAGCGGGGGAATACGAGCAGTACTTC. Translated, it gives CSASDPLAGEYEQYF.